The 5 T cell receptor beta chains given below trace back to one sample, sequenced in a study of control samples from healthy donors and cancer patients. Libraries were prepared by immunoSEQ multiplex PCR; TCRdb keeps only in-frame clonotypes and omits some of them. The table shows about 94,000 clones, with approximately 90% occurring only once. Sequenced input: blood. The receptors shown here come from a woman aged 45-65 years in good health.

The CDR3 protein is CASSRRSGSYEQYF. CDR3 DNA sequence: TGTGCCAGCAGCCGCAGGAGCGGGAGCTACGAGCAGTACTTC. The V gene is TRBV5-4, the J gene TRBJ2-7; 8 nucleotides match TRBD2. Germline lookup yields CDR1 SGHNT and CDR2 YYREEE (reference sequence). With V trimmed by 4 bases and J by 3 bases, 6 bases remained unmatched. The CDR3 covers 14 residues.

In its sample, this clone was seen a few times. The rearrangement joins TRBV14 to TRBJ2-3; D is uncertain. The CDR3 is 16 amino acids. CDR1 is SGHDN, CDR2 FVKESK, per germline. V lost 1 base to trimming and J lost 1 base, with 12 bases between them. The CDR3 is CASSQGGRGRTDTQYF. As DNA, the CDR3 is TGTGCCAGCAGCCAAGGAGGCAGAGGACGCACAGATACGCAGTATTTT.

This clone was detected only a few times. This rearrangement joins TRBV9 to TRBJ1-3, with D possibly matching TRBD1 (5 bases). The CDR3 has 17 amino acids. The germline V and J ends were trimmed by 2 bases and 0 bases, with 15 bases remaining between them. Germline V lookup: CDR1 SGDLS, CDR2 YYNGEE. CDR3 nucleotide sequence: TGTGCCAGCAGCGTCAACCCTCAGGGATACTCTGGAAACACCATATATTTT. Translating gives CASSVNPQGYSGNTIYF. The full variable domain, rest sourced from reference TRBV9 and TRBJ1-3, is DSGVTQTPKHLITATGQRVTLRCSPRSGDLSVYWYQQSLDQGLQFLIQYYNGEERAKGNILERFSAQQFPDLHSELNLSSLELGDSALYFCASSVNPQGYSGNTIYFGEGSWLTVV.

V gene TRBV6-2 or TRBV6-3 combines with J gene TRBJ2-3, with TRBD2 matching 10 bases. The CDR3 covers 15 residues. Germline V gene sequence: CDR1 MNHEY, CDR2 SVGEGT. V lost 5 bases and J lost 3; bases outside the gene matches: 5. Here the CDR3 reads CASSRSGGSTDTQYF. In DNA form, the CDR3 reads TGTGCCAGCAGTCGTAGCGGGGGGTCGACAGATACGCAGTATTTT.

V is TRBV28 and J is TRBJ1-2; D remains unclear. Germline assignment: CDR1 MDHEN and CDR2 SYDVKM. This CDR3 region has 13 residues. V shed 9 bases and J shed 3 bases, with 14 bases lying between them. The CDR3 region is CASTRVGDYGYTF. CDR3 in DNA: TGTGCCAGTACCCGGGTTGGTGACTATGGCTACACCTTC.